What follows are 21 T cell receptor beta chains derived from one specimen sequenced in a study of post-analysis software for immune sequencing data. Study outcomes and limitations: When patients were compared with controls, five TRBV segments were more frequent, TRBV5-6, TRBV5-1 and TRBV20-1 among them.

Unique molecular identifiers were built into the TCR beta cDNA libraries. TCRdb reanalysed the PCR reads using MiXCR and keeps one entry per CDR3 protein. This repertoire shows 450,000 to 700,000 distinct CDR3 sequences, around 40% found once; its top ten account for 1.7%. Their specific antigens are unknown. The specimen sequenced was blood. Receptor source: a girl aged 10 to 17 with multiple sclerosis.

This chain links TRBV5-5 with TRBJ2-1, with 10 nucleotides matching TRBD2. The J call is in doubt because the DNA end fits TRBJ2-7 better. The CDR3 is made up of 17 amino acids. From germline, CDR1 is SGHKS and CDR2 YYEKEE (reference sequence). The CDR3 region is CASNTPSGSISYNEQYF. The CDR3, as DNA: TGTGCCAGCAACACGCCTAGCGGGAGCATCTCCTACAATGAGCAGTACTTC.

The rearrangement joins TRBV7-2 to TRBJ1-2; possible D gene TRBD1, 6 bases. The V end lost 4 bases, the J end lost 8 bases, and 20 bases lay between the germline ends. Germline CDR1 SGHTA, CDR2 FQGNSA. The CDR3 contains 15 residues. CDR3 nucleotides: TGTGCCAGCAGCTCAGGAGGTGGACAGTCGGGCGGCTACACCTTC. It is translated as CASSSGGGQSGGYTF.

The J gene is TRBJ2-1, the V gene TRBV24-1; 11 bases are shared with TRBD2. The V gene end was trimmed by 4 bases and the J gene end by 3 bases; junction bases not matched to a gene: 7. The CDR3 has 17 amino acids. CDR1 KGHDR and CDR2 SFDVKD come from the germline V gene. CDR3 sequence (DNA): TGTGCCACCAGTGACGCGACTAGCGGGACCTTCTACAATGAGCAGTTCTTC. Translation: CATSDATSGTFYNEQFF.

This clonotype appeared a single time. The V and J genes are TRBV29-1 and TRBJ2-7; TRBD2 agrees at 9 bases. The DNA matches TRBJ2-5 better at its end, which makes the J call doubtful. This CDR3 is 14 amino acids long. Germline CDR1 SQVTM, CDR2 ANQGSEA. The CDR3 nucleotides are TGCAGCGTGACGGATGTAGCGGGAGCGAAGACCCAGTACTTC. Amino acids: CSVTDVAGAKTQYF.

The chain employs TRBV5-1 and TRBJ2-1; D is uncertain. The germline V gene has CDR1 SGHRS and CDR2 YFSETQ. The germline V and J ends were trimmed by 0 bases and 10 bases, with 11 bases remaining between them. The CDR3 runs 13 residues. In nucleotides, the CDR3 is TGCGCCAGCAGCTTGGGTTCAGGCCGCGAGCAGTTCTTC. This encodes CASSLGSGREQFF.

The chain recombines TRBV4-2 with TRBJ2-4; D is uncertain. The end of the DNA aligns better with TRBJ2-5, so the J call may be wrong. Germline CDR1 reads LGHNA; CDR2 reads YNFKEQ. The CDR3 loop spans 17 amino acids. The CDR3: CASSQGSETTYQETQYF. The CDR3 region has the DNA TGTGCCAGCAGCCAAGGGTCCGAGACAACGTACCAAGAGACCCAGTACTTC.

Only one count was recorded for this clonotype. V usage is TRBV7-2 and J usage is TRBJ1-5, with D perhaps matching TRBD1 (5 bases). The CDR3 runs 14 residues. Germline CDR1 reads SGHTA; CDR2 reads FQGNSA. V was shortened by 1 base and J by 6 bases, with 10 bases between the two germline ends. In nucleotides, the CDR3 is TGTGCCAGCAGCTTAGAGCCGGGGGGTCAGCCCCAGCATTTT. Its protein is CASSLEPGGQPQHF.

This clonotype was detected a few times. The rearrangement joins TRBV6-5 to TRBJ1-1; 9 bases agree with TRBD1. The J segment lost 5 bases and the V segment lost 2 bases, leaving 9 bases of the junction unmatched. Per the germline V gene, CDR1 is MNHEY and CDR2 is SVGAGI. The CDR3 is made up of 16 amino acids. The CDR3 here is CASSYTLQGARTEAFF. The CDR3 DNA sequence: TGTGCCAGCAGTTACACGCTACAGGGGGCGCGGACTGAAGCTTTCTTT.

This clonotype has just a few counts. This chain joins TRBV4-2 and TRBJ2-5; 12 bases match TRBD2. Gene TRBJ2-7 matches the end of the DNA better, so the J call may be wrong. CDR1 and CDR2 from the germline V gene are LGHNA and YNFKEQ. This CDR3 contains 16 residues. CDR3 sequence (DNA): TGTGCCAGCAGCACAAGGTGGACTAGCGGGGACTACGAGCAGTACTTC. It encodes CASSTRWTSGDYEQYF.

The chain couples TRBV4-1 to TRBJ1-5; 7 nucleotides align to TRBD1. The CDR3 length is 16 residues. With 5 bases clipped from V and 5 bases from J, the junction kept 12 bases outside the gene matches. Per germline, CDR1 MGHRA and CDR2 YSYEKL. The CDR3 loop is CASSNYNRGLDQPQHF. The CDR3 coding sequence is TGCGCCAGCAGCAACTATAACAGGGGTTTAGATCAGCCCCAGCATTTT.

V usage is TRBV5-1 and J usage is TRBJ1-1; D unresolved. In germline, CDR1 is SGHRS, CDR2 YFSETQ. The CDR3 is 14 residues long. V lost 5 bases and J 1 base, leaving 12 bases between the germline ends. The CDR3 DNA follows: TGCGCCAGCAGGGGTAGGATTCCGAACACTGAAGCTTTCTTT. It yields the protein CASRGRIPNTEAFF.

The chain has TRBV7-9 and TRBJ2-1, with TRBD2 identical over 7 bases. The ends lost 5 bases at V and 2 bases at J; junction bases unmatched: 6. CDR1 SEHNR and CDR2 FQNEAQ come from the germline V gene (reference sequence). This CDR3 comprises 15 residues. The CDR3 bases are TGTGCCAGCAGCGTAGGACTAGGCACCTACAATGAGCAGTTCTTC. It is translated as CASSVGLGTYNEQFF.

Written as DNA, the CDR3 is TGCGCCAGCAGCCAAGATGAGGAAGCTTTCTTT. Amino acids: CASSQDEEAFF. The gene calls are TRBV4-1 and TRBJ1-1; D is unclear. CDR3 length: 11 residues. The germline gives CDR1 MGHRA, CDR2 YSYEKL. V was trimmed by 0 bases and J by 8 bases, leaving 4 bases between them.

This clonotype was seen more than once but under ten times. The chain combines TRBV7-9 with TRBJ2-6, with TRBD2 identical over 8 bases. The CDR3 is 18 amino acids. Germline V CDR1 and CDR2: SEHNR, FQNEAQ (reference sequence). Trimming took 5 bases from V and 1 from J; bases not matched to a gene: 10. CDR3 bases: TGTGCCAGCAGCATGACCTTAGCGGGACCTTCTGGGGCCAACGTCCTGACTTTC. As protein: CASSMTLAGPSGANVLTF.

CDR3 sequence: CASSPGTSGRQLLYEQYF. CDR3 coding DNA: TGCGCCAGCAGCCCTGGGACTAGCGGGAGACAACTTCTCTACGAGCAGTACTTC. This sequence joins TRBV5-1 and TRBJ2-4; TRBD2 agrees at 14 bases. The end of the DNA is better explained by TRBJ2-7, so the J call may be wrong. Per germline, CDR1 SGHRS and CDR2 YFSETQ. The CDR3 extends over 18 amino acids.

The chain recombines TRBV24-1 with TRBJ1-1, with 8 positions matching TRBD1. Germline trimming cut 5 bases from V and 4 bases from J; bases unmatched to any gene: 8. CDR1 is KGHDR, CDR2 SFDVKD, per germline. The CDR3 spans 15 residues. The CDR3 is CATSGQGAKGTEAFF. In DNA, the CDR3 is TGTGCCACCAGTGGGCAGGGGGCGAAAGGCACTGAAGCTTTCTTT.

V and J are TRBV7-8 and TRBJ2-4; perhaps TRBD1 as D (6 bases). The J call is in doubt because the DNA end fits TRBJ2-5 better. The CDR3 has 13 residues. Germline assignment: CDR1 SGHVS and CDR2 FQNEAQ. In DNA form, the CDR3 reads TGTGCCAGCAGCATAGACAGGCAAGAGACCCAGTACTTC. Translation gives CASSIDRQETQYF.

In its sample, this clonotype was seen a few times. The CDR3 coding sequence is TGTGCCAGCAGTGGTACAGTTCTCGAGACCCAGTACTTC. Amino acid sequence: CASSGTVLETQYF. V is TRBV6-6 and J is TRBJ2-5, with D unresolved. The CDR3 has 13 amino acids. Germline CDR1 reads MNHNY; CDR2 reads SVGAGI (reference sequence). Trimming stripped 5 bases from V and 5 bases from J, with 12 bases between.

The chain is built from TRBV12-3 or TRBV12-4 and TRBJ1-5; D possibly corresponds to TRBD1 (6 bases). There are 16 residues in the CDR3. Trimming shortened V by 1 base and J by 1 base, and 11 bases separated the two germline ends. As DNA, the CDR3 is TGTGCCAGCAGTTTAGGGTCGACAGGCAGCAATCAGCCCCAGCATTTT. The encoded protein is CASSLGSTGSNQPQHF.

This clonotype was seen more than once but under ten times. V gene TRBV29-1 combines with J gene TRBJ1-4; D gene ambiguous. The CDR3 has 11 amino acids. The germline gives CDR1 SQVTM, CDR2 ANQGSEA. The V end was cut by 7 bases, the J end by 7 bases, with 10 bases between. The CDR3 loop is CSAGGGEKLFF. The CDR3 bases are TGCAGCGCTGGCGGAGGTGAAAAACTGTTTTTT.

This clonotype was counted only a few times. The genes are TRBV27 and TRBJ2-7; 9 nucleotides match TRBD1. CDR3 length equals 14 residues. V lost 0 bases to trimming and J lost 3 bases; unmatched junction nucleotides: 0. CDR1 is MNHEY and CDR2 is SMNVEV in the germline V gene (reference sequence). CDR3 amino acids: CASSLSTGGYEQYF. The CDR3 DNA is TGTGCCAGCAGTTTATCGACAGGGGGCTACGAGCAGTACTTC.